The 21 T cell receptor beta chains listed next were all sequenced from one sample in a study of T-cell memory formation after mild COVID-19. TCRdb re-derived calls from the 5' RACE reads in MiXCR, one entry per CDR3 protein. Altogether about 350,000 distinct CDR3 sequences are present, approximately 14% being singletons, with the ten largest covering around a fifth. Source material: PBMCs or a T cell subset sorted from them (not recorded which). Source of these receptors: a young man who had mild COVID-19 (a few samples of this study predate the infection). Cell type and time point are not known.

This clonotype came up a few times. The V call is TRBV2, the J call TRBJ2-3, with unresolved D. CDR1 and CDR2 (germline): SNHLY, FYNNEI. Trimming pared 4 bases from V and 2 bases from J, leaving 10 bases between. The CDR3 extends over 14 amino acids. Written as DNA, the CDR3 is TGTGCCAGCAGTGGGGTCCCCAACACAGATACGCAGTATTTT. Protein: CASSGVPNTDTQYF. The full variable domain, its missing parts supplied by reference TRBV2 and TRBJ2-3, is EPEVTQTPSHQVTQMGQEVILRCVPISNHLYFYWYRQILGQKVEFLVSFYNNEISEKSEIFDDQFSVERPDGSNFTLKIRSTKLEDSAMYFCASSGVPNTDTQYFGPGTRLTVL.

The J gene is TRBJ1-6, the V gene TRBV27; possibly TRBD1 for D (5 bases). CDR1 is MNHEY and CDR2 is SMNVEV in the germline V gene (reference sequence). V shed 2 bases and J shed 7 bases, with 6 bases lying between them. The CDR3 has 13 residues. The CDR3 DNA is TGTGCCAGCAGTTTACCAGGGAATTCACCCCTCCACTTT. Translation: CASSLPGNSPLHF.

The chain is built from TRBV19 and TRBJ1-2, with D tentatively TRBD1 (6 bases). Looked up from germline, CDR1 is LNHDA and CDR2 is SQIVND (reference sequence). CDR3 size: 13 residues. With 5 bases removed from V and 2 bases from J, the gap between germline ends came to 9 bases. CDR3 sequence (DNA): TGTGCCAGTAGTGAACAGGGAAACTATGGCTACACCTTC. Translation: CASSEQGNYGYTF.

V is TRBV7-9 and J is TRBJ1-1; 9 bases align to TRBD1. The CDR3 totals 15 residues. Germline CDR1 SEHNR, CDR2 FQNEAQ (reference sequence). V shed 1 base and J 2 bases; nucleotides not matched to a gene: 2. CDR3 residues: CASSLEGQGNTEAFF. CDR3 coding DNA: TGTGCCAGCAGCTTAGAGGGACAGGGAAACACTGAAGCTTTCTTT.

The chain recombines TRBV18 with TRBJ1-2; TRBD1 agrees at 9 bases. V lost 6 bases and J lost 7; bases outside the gene matches: 9. Germline V gene sequence: CDR1 KGHSH, CDR2 LQKENI. CDR3 size: 14 residues. The CDR3 reads CASSPGQGGVGYTF. The CDR3 DNA is TGTGCCAGCTCGCCGGGACAGGGCGGTGTTGGCTACACCTTC.

This chain links TRBV4-2 with TRBJ1-4, with D perhaps matching TRBD1 (5 bases). V lost 4 bases and J 4 bases, leaving 16 bases between the germline ends. This CDR3 region has 16 residues. Per the germline V gene, CDR1 is LGHNA and CDR2 is YNFKEQ. This CDR3 reads CASSLQRGGGNEKLFF. CDR3 DNA: TGTGCCAGCAGCCTCCAAAGGGGCGGGGGTAATGAAAAACTGTTTTTT.

This clonotype was counted many times. This rearrangement joins TRBV12-3 or TRBV12-4 to TRBJ1-5; D might be TRBD1 (6 bases). V was pared by 6 bases and J by 5 bases, with 11 bases between. This CDR3 is built from 13 residues. The CDR3 DNA reads as TGTGCCAGCAGGCGCCGACAGGATCAGCCCCAGCATTTT. This codes for CASRRRQDQPQHF.

This clonotype was detected a few times. CDR3 sequence: CASSHTETNGYTF. In nucleotides, the CDR3 is TGCGCCAGCAGCCACACCGAGACAAACGGCTACACCTTC. The V gene is TRBV5-1, the J gene TRBJ1-2, with D unclear. In germline, CDR1 is SGHRS, CDR2 YFSETQ. The CDR3 is 13 residues long. The V gene lost 4 bases and the J gene lost 8 bases, with 15 bases spanning the gap.

The chain employs TRBV13 and TRBJ2-7; 11 bases align to TRBD1. The CDR3 is made up of 14 amino acids. Germline CDR1 is PRHDT and CDR2 is FYEKMQ (reference sequence). J lost 5 bases, V lost 3 bases, and 3 bases had no gene match. In DNA, the CDR3 is TGTGCCAGCAGCTTCGGACAGGGGGCCAACGAGCAGTACGTC. As protein: CASSFGQGANEQYV.

The chain combines TRBV4-2 with TRBJ2-5, with D possibly being TRBD1 or TRBD2 (5 bases each). V lost 4 bases to trimming and J lost 2 bases, with 20 bases between them. Per germline, CDR1 LGHNA and CDR2 YNFKEQ. CDR3 length equals 17 residues. CDR3 sequence (DNA): TGTGCCAGCAGCCGGGTCTTCGGGACGACCGAACAAGAGACCCAGTACTTC. Translating it yields CASSRVFGTTEQETQYF.

This clonotype was seen more than once but under ten times. This chain uses TRBV3-1 with TRBJ1-2; 7 bases align to TRBD1. V gave up 3 bases and J gave up 5 bases; unmatched junction bases: 6. This CDR3 region has 14 residues. Looked up from germline, CDR1 is LGHDT and CDR2 is YNNKEL (reference sequence). CDR3 nucleotide sequence: TGTGCCAGCAGCCAGGGCAGGGGGGGATATGGCTACACCTTC. Protein sequence: CASSQGRGGYGYTF.

This clonotype was found a few times. The chain joins TRBV2 to TRBJ2-5; a possible D gene is TRBD2 (6 bases). Between the trimmed V and J ends, which lost 5 bases and 5 bases, there was a span of 18 bases. The CDR3 loop spans 15 amino acids. Germline loops: CDR1 SNHLY, CDR2 FYNNEI. Here the CDR3 DNA reads TGTGCCAGCAGTCTTTCCCGGGTTCGGGGGGAGACCCAGTACTTC. This translates into CASSLSRVRGETQYF.

This clonotype was observed a handful of times. The CDR3 sequence is CASSPVTGGTDNEQFF. The CDR3 DNA is TGTGCCAGCTCACCAGTAACAGGGGGAACGGACAATGAGCAGTTCTTC. The rearrangement uses TRBV18 and TRBJ2-1; 8 bases match TRBD1. Germline V gives CDR1 KGHSH, CDR2 LQKENI. V lost 2 bases to trimming and J lost 5 bases; unmatched junction nucleotides: 8. There are 16 residues in the CDR3.

The V and J genes are TRBV27 and TRBJ2-5; 7 nucleotides agree with TRBD2. V lost 3 bases to trimming and J lost 1 base; unmatched junction nucleotides: 2. Germline CDR1 and CDR2: MNHEY and SMNVEV (reference sequence). The CDR3 has 14 residues. The CDR3 DNA follows: TGTGCCAGCAGTTTCCTAGCGGCCCAAGAGACCCAGTACTTC. Its protein is CASSFLAAQETQYF.

The chain has TRBV7-2 and TRBJ1-2, with 7 bases that match TRBD1. Trimming removed 5 bases from V and 7 bases from J; junction bases left unmatched: 13. The germline CDR1 and CDR2 sequences are SGHTA and FQGNSA. The CDR3 runs 15 residues. The CDR3 DNA follows: TGTGCCAGCAGCCCAGATCAGGGGGGGTTTGGTGGCTACACCTTC. Translation gives CASSPDQGGFGGYTF.

This clonotype was seen only a few times. The rearrangement joins TRBV20-1 to TRBJ2-3, with TRBD2 matching 9 bases. With V trimmed by 5 bases and J by 2 bases, 11 bases remained unmatched. The V gene's germline CDR1 is DFQATT and CDR2 SNEGSKA (reference sequence). The CDR3 totals 16 residues. CDR3: CSAAPGLAGTTDTQYF. CDR3 sequence (DNA): TGCAGTGCTGCCCCGGGGCTAGCGGGGACCACAGATACGCAGTATTTT.

This chain connects TRBV7-9 to TRBJ2-3, with 12 bases identical to TRBD2. The CDR3 spans 16 residues. After removal of 6 bases from V and 6 bases from J, the junction contained 10 bases not matched to a gene. Germline V gene lookup returns CDR1 SEHNR and CDR2 FQNEAQ (reference sequence). The CDR3: CASRPPTSGGADTQYF. The CDR3 DNA reads as TGTGCCAGCAGACCCCCGACTAGCGGGGGAGCTGATACGCAGTATTTT.

In this sample, this clonotype turned up many times. The chain uses TRBV5-1 and TRBJ2-1; D unresolved. The CDR3 sequence is 12 residues long. Between the trimmed V and J ends, which lost 0 bases and 5 bases, there was a span of 3 bases. CDR1 is SGHRS and CDR2 is YFSETQ in the germline V gene. The chain's CDR3 is CASSLGHNEQFF. Here the CDR3 DNA reads TGCGCCAGCAGCTTGGGGCACAATGAGCAGTTCTTC.

This clonotype has a count of ten or more. The chain has TRBV10-3 and TRBJ1-6; D gene unclear. V lost 6 bases, J lost 4 bases, and 7 bases lay in between. The CDR3 extends over 13 amino acids. Germline V gene data show CDR1 as ENHRY and CDR2 as SYGVKD. This CDR3 reads CAIRSDYNSPLHF. CDR3 coding DNA: TGTGCCATCAGGAGTGATTATAATTCACCCCTCCACTTT.

The chain is built from TRBV18 and TRBJ1-2; D might be TRBD1 (5 bases). CDR1 and CDR2 from the germline V gene are KGHSH and LQKENI. The V gene lost 3 bases and the J gene lost 2 bases, with 7 bases spanning the gap. The CDR3 totals 13 residues. CDR3 residues: CASSPDNNYGYTF. The CDR3 DNA reads as TGTGCCAGCTCACCGGACAACAACTATGGCTACACCTTC.

This clonotype was seen ten or more times. This chain links TRBV7-2 with TRBJ2-5; 7 bases are a match to TRBD2. The CDR3 totals 16 residues. Germline-derived CDR1 and CDR2 are SGHTA and FQGNSA. The V and J ends lost 4 bases and 4 bases, in that order; junction bases with no gene match: 12. CDR3 sequence (DNA): TGTGCCAGCAGCTCCTCCTGGGAGGGAGGCGGAGAGACCCAGTACTTC. This encodes CASSSSWEGGGETQYF.